Listed here are 13 T cell receptor beta chains from one sample, sequenced in a study of T cell responses to AZD1222 COVID-19 vaccine. Measured with immunoSEQ multiplex PCR; TCRdb has only the in-frame clones, and not every one. Among about 140,000 clones listed, almost 90% were seen once. The material sequenced was peripheral blood, taken on day 0 of AZD1222 vaccination. All receptors come from an adult in good health.

The genes are TRBV20-1 and TRBJ2-5; D remains ambiguous. Germline V CDR1 and CDR2: DFQATT, SNEGSKA (reference sequence). The CDR3 consists of 11 residues. The DNA for the CDR3 is TGCCTTGCGAGGCGACGGGAGACCCAGTACTTC. Amino acids: CLARRRETQYF.

V is TRBV7-2 and J is TRBJ1-2, with D hard to call. The germline CDR1 and CDR2 sequences are SGHTA and FQGNSA. CDR3 length: 14 amino acids. With 5 bases removed from V and 7 bases from J, the gap between germline ends came to 17 bases. CDR3 residues: CASSPGHQSSGYTF. CDR3 sequence (DNA): TGTGCCAGCAGCCCGGGCCACCAATCTTCTGGCTACACCTTC.

This rearrangement joins TRBV2 to TRBJ2-7; TRBD2 agrees at 9 bases. CDR3 length: 13 amino acids. V shed 2 bases and J 7 bases; nucleotides not matched to a gene: 3. Germline CDR1 is SNHLY and CDR2 is FYNNEI. CDR3 DNA sequence: TGTGCCAGCAGTGAACTGCGGGAGGGGGAGCAGTACTTC. It translates to CASSELREGEQYF.

V gene TRBV27 combines with J gene TRBJ1-3, with unresolved D. The CDR3 is made up of 14 amino acids. CDR1 and CDR2 (germline): MNHEY, SMNVEV (reference sequence). The V end was cut by 6 bases, the J end by 1 base, with 10 bases between. CDR3 nucleotide sequence: TGTGCCAGCAGGATCACATATTCTGGAAACACCATATATTTT. This codes for CASRITYSGNTIYF.

This chain links TRBV27 with TRBJ1-6, with D possibly being TRBD1 (5 bases). V shed 7 bases and J shed 6 bases, with 22 bases lying between them. The germline V gene has CDR1 MNHEY and CDR2 SMNVEV (reference sequence). CDR3 length equals 17 residues. The CDR3 DNA sequence: TGTGCCAGCACCTACCGGGGGGGGTCCCTGAGTAATTCACCCCTCCACTTT. It yields the protein CASTYRGGSLSNSPLHF.

This clone was seen once. The chain is built from TRBV14 and TRBJ1-1, with D unresolved. The CDR3 totals 14 residues. V shed 0 bases and J shed 7 bases, with 12 bases lying between them. Germline V gene sequence: CDR1 SGHDN, CDR2 FVKESK. In DNA form, the CDR3 reads TGTGCCAGCAGCCAAGATATAGGGTGGAGTGAAGCTTTCTTT. It specifies CASSQDIGWSEAFF. Full variable domain (rest looked up from reference TRBV14 and TRBJ1-1): EAGVTQFPSHSVIEKGQTVTLRCDPISGHDNLYWYRRVMGKEIKFLLHFVKESKQDESGMPNNRFLAERTGGTYSTLKVQPAELEDSGVYFCASSQDIGWSEAFFGQGTRLTVV.

A few counts support this clone. V gene TRBV2 combines with J gene TRBJ2-5; 8 bases align to TRBD2. Losses at the gene ends were 8 bases for V and 5 bases for J; bases not matched to a gene: 7. The germline CDR1 and CDR2 sequences are SNHLY and FYNNEI. The CDR3 totals 13 residues. The CDR3 sequence: CASYRGRRETQYF. CDR3 nucleotide sequence: TGTGCCAGCTATCGCGGGAGGAGGGAGACCCAGTACTTC.

This chain connects TRBV24-1 to TRBJ2-1; the D is unclear. Germline assignment: CDR1 KGHDR and CDR2 SFDVKD. V lost 5 bases and J 1 base, leaving 5 bases between the germline ends. The CDR3 sequence is 13 residues long. Here the CDR3 reads CATSGVSYNEQFF. The CDR3 nucleotides are TGTGCCACCAGTGGTGTTTCCTACAATGAGCAGTTCTTC.

This clone appeared a single time. The CDR3: CASSRRWTYEQYF. DNA of the CDR3: TGTGCCAGCAGCCGGCGGTGGACCTACGAGCAGTACTTC. The gene calls are TRBV7-9 and TRBJ2-7; unclear D gene. With 5 bases removed from V and 2 bases from J, the gap between germline ends came to 10 bases. Germline CDR1 and CDR2: SEHNR and FQNEAQ (reference sequence). The CDR3 has 13 amino acids.

A single count supports this clone. The rearrangement joins TRBV10-1 to TRBJ1-2; 7 bases agree with TRBD1. The germline CDR1 and CDR2 sequences are WNHNN and SYGVQD (reference sequence). V lost 7 bases, J lost 6 bases, and 11 bases stayed unmatched. This CDR3 comprises 14 residues. The CDR3 spells CASKEIEGANGYTF. The CDR3 DNA follows: TGCGCCAGCAAAGAAATTGAGGGGGCTAATGGCTACACCTTC.

The rearrangement joins TRBV10-3 to TRBJ1-2; 12 bases map to TRBD1. The V gene's germline CDR1 is ENHRY and CDR2 SYGVKD. The CDR3 is 14 amino acids. With 3 bases clipped from V and 8 bases from J, the junction kept 4 bases outside the gene matches. The CDR3 nucleotides are TGTGCCATCAGTGACCCGGGACAGGGGGCGGGCTACACCTTC. This translates into CAISDPGQGAGYTF.

The chain links TRBV19 to TRBJ2-1, with 11 bases identical to TRBD2. Germline V gene data show CDR1 as LNHDA and CDR2 as SQIVND (reference sequence). The ends lost 4 bases at V and 6 bases at J; junction bases unmatched: 8. The CDR3 consists of 16 residues. DNA of the CDR3: TGTGCCAGTAGTACCTTTAGCGGGAGGGCCCTCAATGAGCAGTTCTTC. It translates to CASSTFSGRALNEQFF.

The rearrangement links TRBV10-3 to TRBJ2-7; possibly TRBD2 for D (5 bases). The CDR3 has 13 residues. Looked up from germline, CDR1 is ENHRY and CDR2 is SYGVKD. Trimming removed 3 bases from V and 8 bases from J, with 14 bases in between. The CDR3 spells CAISDEGSTKQYF. CDR3 in DNA: TGTGCCATCAGTGATGAGGGTTCTACGAAGCAGTACTTC.